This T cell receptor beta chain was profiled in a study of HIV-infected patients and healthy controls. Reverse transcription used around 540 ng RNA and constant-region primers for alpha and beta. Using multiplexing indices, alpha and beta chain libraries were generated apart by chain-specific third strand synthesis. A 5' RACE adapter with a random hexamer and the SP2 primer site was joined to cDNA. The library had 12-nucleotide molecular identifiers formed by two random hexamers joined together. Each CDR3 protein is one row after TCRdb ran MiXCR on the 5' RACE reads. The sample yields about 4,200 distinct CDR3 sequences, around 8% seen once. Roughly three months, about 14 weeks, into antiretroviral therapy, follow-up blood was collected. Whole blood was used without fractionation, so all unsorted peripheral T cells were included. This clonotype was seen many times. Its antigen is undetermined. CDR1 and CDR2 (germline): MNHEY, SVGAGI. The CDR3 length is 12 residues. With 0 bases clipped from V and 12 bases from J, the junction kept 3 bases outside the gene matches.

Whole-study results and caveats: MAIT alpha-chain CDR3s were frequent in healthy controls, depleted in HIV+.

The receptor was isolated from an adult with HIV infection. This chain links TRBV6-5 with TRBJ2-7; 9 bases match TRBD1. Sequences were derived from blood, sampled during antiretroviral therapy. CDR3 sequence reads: CASSYSGQGWYF. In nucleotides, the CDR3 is TGTGCCAGCAGTTACTCGGGACAGGGTTGGTACTTC.